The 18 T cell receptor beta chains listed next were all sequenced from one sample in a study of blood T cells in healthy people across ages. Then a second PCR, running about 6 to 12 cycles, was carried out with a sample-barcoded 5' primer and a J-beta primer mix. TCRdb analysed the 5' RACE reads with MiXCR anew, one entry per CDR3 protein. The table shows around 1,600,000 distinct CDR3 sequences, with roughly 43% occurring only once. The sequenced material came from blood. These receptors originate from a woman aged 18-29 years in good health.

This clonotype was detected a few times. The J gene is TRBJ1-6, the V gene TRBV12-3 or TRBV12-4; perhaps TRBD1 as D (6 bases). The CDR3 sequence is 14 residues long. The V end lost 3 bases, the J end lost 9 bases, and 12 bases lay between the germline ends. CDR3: CASSFLQGSSPLHF. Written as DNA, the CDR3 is TGTGCCAGCAGTTTCTTACAGGGCAGTTCACCCCTCCACTTT.

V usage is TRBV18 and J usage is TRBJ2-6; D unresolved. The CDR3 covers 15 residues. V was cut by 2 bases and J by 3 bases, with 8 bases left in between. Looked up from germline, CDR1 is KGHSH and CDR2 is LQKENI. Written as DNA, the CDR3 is TGTGCCAGCTCACCAACTATTTTTGGGGCCAACGTCCTGACTTTC. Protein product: CASSPTIFGANVLTF.

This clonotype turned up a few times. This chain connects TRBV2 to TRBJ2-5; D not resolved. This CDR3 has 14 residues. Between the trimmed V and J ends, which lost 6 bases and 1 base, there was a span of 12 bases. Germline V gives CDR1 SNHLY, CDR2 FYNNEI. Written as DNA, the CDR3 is TGTGCCAGCAGCCCCGACCGTTCCCAAGAGACCCAGTACTTC. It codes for CASSPDRSQETQYF.

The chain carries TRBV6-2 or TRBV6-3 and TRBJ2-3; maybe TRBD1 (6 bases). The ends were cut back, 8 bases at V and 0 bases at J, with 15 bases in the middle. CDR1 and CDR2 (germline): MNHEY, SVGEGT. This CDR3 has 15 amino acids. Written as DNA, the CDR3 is TGTGCCAGCCTCTACAGGGAGAGAAGCACAGATACGCAGTATTTT. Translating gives CASLYRERSTDTQYF.

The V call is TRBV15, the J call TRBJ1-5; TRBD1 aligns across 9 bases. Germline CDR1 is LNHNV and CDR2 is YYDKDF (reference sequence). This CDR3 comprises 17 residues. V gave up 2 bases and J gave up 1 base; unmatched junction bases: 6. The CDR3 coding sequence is TGTGCCACCAGCAGAAACCGGGACAGGGTAAGCAATCAGCCCCAGCATTTT. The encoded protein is CATSRNRDRVSNQPQHF.

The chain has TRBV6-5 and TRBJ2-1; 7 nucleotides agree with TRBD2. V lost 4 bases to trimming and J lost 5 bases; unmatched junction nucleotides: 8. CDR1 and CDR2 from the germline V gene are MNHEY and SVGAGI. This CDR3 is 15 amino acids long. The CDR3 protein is CASSSAGLGHNEQFF. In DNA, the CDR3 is TGTGCCAGCAGTTCCGCCGGACTAGGGCACAATGAGCAGTTCTTC.

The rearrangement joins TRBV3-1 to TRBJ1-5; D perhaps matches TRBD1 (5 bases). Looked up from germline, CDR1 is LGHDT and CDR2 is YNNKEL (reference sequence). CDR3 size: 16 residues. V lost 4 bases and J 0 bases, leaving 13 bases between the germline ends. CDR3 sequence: CASSPRWGSSNQPQHF. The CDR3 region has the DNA TGTGCCAGCAGCCCCCGGTGGGGCAGTAGCAATCAGCCCCAGCATTTT.

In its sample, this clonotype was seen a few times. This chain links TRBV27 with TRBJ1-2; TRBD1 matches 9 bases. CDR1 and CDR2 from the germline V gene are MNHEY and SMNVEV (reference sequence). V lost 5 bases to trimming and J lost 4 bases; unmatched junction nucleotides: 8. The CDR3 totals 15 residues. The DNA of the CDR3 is TGTGCCAGCAGTCCTTGGACAGGGGCAGGCTATGGCTACACCTTC. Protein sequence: CASSPWTGAGYGYTF.

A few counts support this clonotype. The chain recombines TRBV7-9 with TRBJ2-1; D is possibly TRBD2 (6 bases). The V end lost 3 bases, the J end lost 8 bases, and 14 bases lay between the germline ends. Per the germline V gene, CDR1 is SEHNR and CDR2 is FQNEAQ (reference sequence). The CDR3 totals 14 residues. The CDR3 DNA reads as TGTGCCAGCAGCTTTACGGGTAGCGGCGATGAGCAGTTCTTC. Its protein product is CASSFTGSGDEQFF.

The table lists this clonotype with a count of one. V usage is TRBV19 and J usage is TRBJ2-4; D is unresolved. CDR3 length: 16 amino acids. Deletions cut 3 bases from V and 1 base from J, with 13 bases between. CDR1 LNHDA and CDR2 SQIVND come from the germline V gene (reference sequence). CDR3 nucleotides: TGTGCCAGTAGTATGCCAAGGACCTACGCCAAAAACATTCAGTACTTC. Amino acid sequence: CASSMPRTYAKNIQYF.

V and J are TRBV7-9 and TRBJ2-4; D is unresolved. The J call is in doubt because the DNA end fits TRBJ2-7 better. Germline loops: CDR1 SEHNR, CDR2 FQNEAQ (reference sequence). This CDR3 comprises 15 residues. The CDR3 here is CASSLGLAPTYEQYF. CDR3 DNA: TGTGCCAGCAGCTTGGGATTGGCGCCTACCTACGAGCAGTACTTC.

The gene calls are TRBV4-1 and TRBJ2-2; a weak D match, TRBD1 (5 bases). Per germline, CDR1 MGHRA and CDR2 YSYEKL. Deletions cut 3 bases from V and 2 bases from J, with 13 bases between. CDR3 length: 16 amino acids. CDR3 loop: CASSHPQGTNTGELFF. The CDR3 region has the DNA TGCGCCAGCAGCCATCCTCAGGGAACTAACACCGGGGAGCTGTTTTTT.

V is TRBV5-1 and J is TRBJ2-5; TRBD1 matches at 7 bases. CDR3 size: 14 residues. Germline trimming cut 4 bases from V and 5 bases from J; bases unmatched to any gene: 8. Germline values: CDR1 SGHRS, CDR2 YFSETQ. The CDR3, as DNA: TGCGCCAGCAGCCCAGGGACAGCCGGGGAGACCCAGTACTTC. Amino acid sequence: CASSPGTAGETQYF.

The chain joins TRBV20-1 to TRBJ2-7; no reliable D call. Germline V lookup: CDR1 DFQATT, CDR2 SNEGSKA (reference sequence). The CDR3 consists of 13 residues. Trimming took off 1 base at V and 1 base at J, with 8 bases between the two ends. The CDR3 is CSARGSRSYEQYF. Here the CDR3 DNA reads TGCAGTGCTAGAGGGAGCAGATCCTACGAGCAGTACTTC.

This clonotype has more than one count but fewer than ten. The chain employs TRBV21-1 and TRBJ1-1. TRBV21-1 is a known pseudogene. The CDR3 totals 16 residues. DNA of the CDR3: TGTGCCAGCAGCAAGGTTCAGGGAACAATGAACACTGAAGCTTTCTTT. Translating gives CASSKVQGTMNTEAFF.

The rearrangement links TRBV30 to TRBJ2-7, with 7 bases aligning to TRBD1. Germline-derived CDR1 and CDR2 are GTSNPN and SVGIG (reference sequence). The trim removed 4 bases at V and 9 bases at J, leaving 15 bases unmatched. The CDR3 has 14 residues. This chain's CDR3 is CAWTSGTASTGQYF. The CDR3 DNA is TGTGCCTGGACCTCCGGGACAGCCTCTACGGGGCAGTACTTC. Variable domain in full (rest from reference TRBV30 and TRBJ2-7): SQTIHQWPATLVQPVGSPLSLECTVEGTSNPNLYWYRQAAGRGLQLLFYSVGIGQISSEVPQNLSASRPQDRQFILSSKKLLLSDSGFYLCAWTSGTASTGQYFGPGTRLTVT.

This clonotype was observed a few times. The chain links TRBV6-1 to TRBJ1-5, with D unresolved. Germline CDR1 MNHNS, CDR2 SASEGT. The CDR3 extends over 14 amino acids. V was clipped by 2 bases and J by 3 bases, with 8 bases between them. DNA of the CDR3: TGTGCCAGCAGTGAATACAGCCCCAATCAGCCCCAGCATTTT. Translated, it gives CASSEYSPNQPQHF.

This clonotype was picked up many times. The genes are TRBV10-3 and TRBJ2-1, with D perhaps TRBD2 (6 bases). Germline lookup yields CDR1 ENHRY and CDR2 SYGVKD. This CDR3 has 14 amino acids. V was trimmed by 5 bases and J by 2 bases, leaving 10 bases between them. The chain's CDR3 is CAISPGTPYNEQFF. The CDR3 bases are TGTGCCATCAGTCCCGGGACTCCCTACAATGAGCAGTTCTTC.